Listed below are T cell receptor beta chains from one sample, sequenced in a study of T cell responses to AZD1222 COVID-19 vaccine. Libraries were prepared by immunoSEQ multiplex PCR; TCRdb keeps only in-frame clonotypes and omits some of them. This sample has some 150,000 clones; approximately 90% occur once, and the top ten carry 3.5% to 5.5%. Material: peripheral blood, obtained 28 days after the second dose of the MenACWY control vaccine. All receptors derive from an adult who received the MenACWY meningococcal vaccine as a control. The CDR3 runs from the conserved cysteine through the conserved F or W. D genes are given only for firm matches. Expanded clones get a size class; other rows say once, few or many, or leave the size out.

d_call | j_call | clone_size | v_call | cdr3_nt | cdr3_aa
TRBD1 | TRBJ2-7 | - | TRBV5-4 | TGTGCCAGCAGCTTGAGATGGACAGGGGTCACCTACGAGCAGTACTTC | CASSLRWTGVTYEQYF
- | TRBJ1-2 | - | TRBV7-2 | TGTGCCAGCAGCTTAGAGGTCACGGATGGCTACACCTTC | CASSLEVTDGYTF
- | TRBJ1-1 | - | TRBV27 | TGTGCCAGCAGTTCGGGTAAGGGGGGCACTGAAGCTTTCTTT | CASSSGKGGTEAFF
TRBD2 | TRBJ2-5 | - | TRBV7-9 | TGTGCCAGCAGCTTATTGGGACTAGCGGGAGGAGAGACCCAGTACTTC | CASSLLGLAGGETQYF
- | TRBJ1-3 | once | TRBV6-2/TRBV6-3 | TGTGCCAGCACCCCTGGTCGGGACACCATATATTTT | CASTPGRDTIYF
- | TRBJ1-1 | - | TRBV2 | TGTGCCAGCGGGCCCGTATATATCGCTGAAGCTTTCTTT | CASGPVYIAEAFF
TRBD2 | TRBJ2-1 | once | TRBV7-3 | TGTGCCAGCAGCTTTGGACTAGAGAGGGTCAATGAGCAGTTCTTC | CASSFGLERVNEQFF
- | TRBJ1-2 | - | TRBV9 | TGTGCCAGCAGCGCCGAAGGACGGAACTATGGCTACACCTTC | CASSAEGRNYGYTF
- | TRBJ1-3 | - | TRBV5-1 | TGCGCCAGCAGCTTGGTGGCAGACTCTGGAAACACCATATATTTT | CASSLVADSGNTIYF
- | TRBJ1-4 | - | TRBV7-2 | TGTGCCAGCAGCTTGGGTAGGGGTGAAAAACTGTTTTTT | CASSLGRGEKLFF
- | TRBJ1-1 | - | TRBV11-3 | TGTGCCAGCAGCTTTAGGGTCGACACTGAAGCTTTCTTT | CASSFRVDTEAFF
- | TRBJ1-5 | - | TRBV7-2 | TGTGCCAGCAGCTTAATTTGGGGCTATAGCAATCAGCCCCAGCATTTT | CASSLIWGYSNQPQHF
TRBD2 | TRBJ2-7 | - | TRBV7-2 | TGTGCCAGCAGCCCGGGACTAGCGGGACCCTCCTACGAGCAGTACTTC | CASSPGLAGPSYEQYF
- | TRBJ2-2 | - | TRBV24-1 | TGTGCCGCCTCCCAGGGAACCACCGGGGAGCTGTTTTTT | CAASQGTTGELFF
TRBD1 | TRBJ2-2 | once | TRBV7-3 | TGTGCCAGCAGCCGACAGGGCTACACCGGGGAGCTGTTTTTT | CASSRQGYTGELFF
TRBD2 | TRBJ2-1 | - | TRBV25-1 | TGTGCCAGCACCCCGAACATAGCGGGACGAGACAATGAGCAGTTCTTC | CASTPNIAGRDNEQFF
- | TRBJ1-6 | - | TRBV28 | TGTGCCAGCAGTTTTAACCAGGGGAGCTCCTATAATTCACCCCTCCACTTT | CASSFNQGSSYNSPLHF
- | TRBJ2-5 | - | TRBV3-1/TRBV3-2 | TGTGCCAGCAGCTCGAAGGGGGGAGGGGAGACCCAGTACTTC | CASSSKGGGETQYF
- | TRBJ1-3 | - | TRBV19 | TGTGCCAGTACTTGGGACGTTGACTCTGGAAACACCATATATTTT | CASTWDVDSGNTIYF
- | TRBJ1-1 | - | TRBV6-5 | TGTGCCAGCAGTTACGAGGGGCTTCGAGTCACTGAAGCTTTCTTT | CASSYEGLRVTEAFF